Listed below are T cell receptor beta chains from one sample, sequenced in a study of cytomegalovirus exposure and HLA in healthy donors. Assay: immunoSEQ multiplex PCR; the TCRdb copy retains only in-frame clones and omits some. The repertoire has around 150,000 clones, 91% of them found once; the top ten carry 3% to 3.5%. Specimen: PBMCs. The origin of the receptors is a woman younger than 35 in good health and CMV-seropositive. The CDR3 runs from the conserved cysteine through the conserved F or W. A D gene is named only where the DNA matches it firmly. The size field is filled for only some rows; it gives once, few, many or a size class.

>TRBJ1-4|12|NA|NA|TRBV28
CASSLGGGGLFF
TGTGCCAGCAGTTTAGGGGGGGGAGGACTGTTTTTT
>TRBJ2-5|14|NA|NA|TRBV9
CASSQGQTSETQYF
TGTGCCAGCAGCCAAGGACAGACCTCGGAGACCCAGTACTTC
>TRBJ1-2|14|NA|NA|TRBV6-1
CASSPQGGFYGYTF
TGTGCCAGCAGTCCACAAGGCGGATTCTATGGCTACACCTTC
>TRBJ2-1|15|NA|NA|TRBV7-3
CASSLGPLSYNEQFF
TGTGCCAGCAGCTTGGGGCCTCTCTCCTACAATGAGCAGTTCTTC
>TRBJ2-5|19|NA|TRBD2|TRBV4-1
CASSQDRLAGGWWRETQYF
TGCGCCAGCAGCCAAGATCGACTAGCGGGGGGGTGGTGGCGAGAGACCCAGTACTTC
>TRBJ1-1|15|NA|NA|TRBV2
CASSERTQGFTEAFF
TGTGCCAGCAGTGAGCGGACACAGGGTTTCACTGAAGCTTTCTTT
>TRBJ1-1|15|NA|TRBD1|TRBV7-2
CASSLSTGANTEAFF
TGTGCCAGCAGCTTATCAACAGGGGCGAACACTGAAGCTTTCTTT
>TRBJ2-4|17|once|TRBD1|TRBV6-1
CASSGAQTGWTKNIQYF
TGTGCCAGCAGTGGGGCACAGACAGGGTGGACCAAAAACATTCAGTACTTC
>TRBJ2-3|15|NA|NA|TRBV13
CASSLAPIRIDTQYF
TGTGCCAGCAGCTTAGCCCCTATCAGGATTGATACGCAGTATTTT
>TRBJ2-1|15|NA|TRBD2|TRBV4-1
CASSQVAGEYNEQFF
TGCGCCAGCAGCCAAGTAGCGGGCGAATACAATGAGCAGTTCTTC
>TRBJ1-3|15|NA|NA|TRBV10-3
CAISERSASGNTIYF
TGTGCCATCAGTGAAAGGAGTGCCTCTGGAAACACCATATATTTT
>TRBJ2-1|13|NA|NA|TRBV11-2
CASSLGMGSEQFF
TGTGCCAGCAGTCTCGGCATGGGCAGCGAGCAGTTCTTC
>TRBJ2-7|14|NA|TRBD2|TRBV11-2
CASSFSGRAEEQYF
TGTGCCAGCAGCTTCAGCGGGAGGGCAGAAGAGCAGTACTTC
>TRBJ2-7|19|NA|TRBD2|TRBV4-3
CASSQPGTGWTSGRGEQYF
TGCGCCAGCAGCCAACCCGGGACAGGGTGGACTAGCGGGAGGGGTGAGCAGTACTTC
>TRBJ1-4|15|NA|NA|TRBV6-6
CASSYGPGVGEKLFF
TGTGCCAGCAGTTACGGACCAGGGGTGGGCGAAAAACTGTTTTTT
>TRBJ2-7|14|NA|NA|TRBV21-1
CASSKDLTVYEQYF
TGTGCCAGCAGCAAAGACCTTACGGTCTACGAGCAGTACTTC
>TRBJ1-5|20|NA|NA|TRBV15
CATSRVGMGGPSDSNQPQHF
TGTGCCACCAGCAGAGTAGGTATGGGCGGGCCCTCGGATAGCAATCAGCCCCAGCATTTT
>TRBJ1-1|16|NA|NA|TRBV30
CAWSRQGVRMNTEAFF
TGTGCCTGGAGTCGGCAGGGTGTCCGAATGAACACTGAAGCTTTCTTT
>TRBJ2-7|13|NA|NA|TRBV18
CASSQDGTGEQYF
TGTGCCAGCTCACAGGACGGAACGGGGGAGCAGTACTTC
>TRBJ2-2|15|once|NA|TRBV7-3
CASRPSGENTGELFF
TGTGCCAGCAGACCCTCGGGGGAAAACACCGGGGAGCTGTTTTTT
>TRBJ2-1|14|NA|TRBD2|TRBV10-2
CASGESGVYNEQFF
TGCGCCAGCGGGGAGAGCGGGGTTTACAATGAGCAGTTCTTC
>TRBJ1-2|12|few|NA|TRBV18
CASSPPYGGYTF
TGTGCCAGCTCACCACCGTACGGTGGCTACACCTTC
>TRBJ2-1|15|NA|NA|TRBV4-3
CASSQSSAVGDEQFF
TGCGCCAGCAGCCAGTCCTCAGCGGTCGGGGATGAGCAGTTCTTC
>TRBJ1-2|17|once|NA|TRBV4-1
CASSHMFLRGRDYGYTF
TGCGCCAGCAGCCATATGTTCCTCAGGGGCCGCGACTATGGCTACACCTTC
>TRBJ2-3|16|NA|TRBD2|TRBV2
CASRKRAGGSTDTQYF
TGTGCCAGCAGGAAAAGAGCGGGGGGAAGCACAGATACGCAGTATTTT
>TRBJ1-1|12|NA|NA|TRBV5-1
CASSLGDTEAFF
TGCGCCAGCAGCTTGGGCGACACTGAAGCTTTCTTT
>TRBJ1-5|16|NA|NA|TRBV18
CASSSDDRVSNQPQHF
TGTGCCAGCTCATCAGACGACAGAGTTAGCAATCAGCCCCAGCATTTT
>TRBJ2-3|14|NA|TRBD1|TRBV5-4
CASSLAGGGDTQYF
TGTGCCAGCAGCTTGGCAGGGGGCGGGGATACGCAGTATTTT
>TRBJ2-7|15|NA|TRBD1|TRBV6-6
CASSLRTGRRLEQYF
TGTGCCAGCAGCCTTCGGACAGGGCGACGCTTGGAGCAGTACTTC
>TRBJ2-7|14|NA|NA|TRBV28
CASSLGQGRYEQYF
TGTGCCAGCAGTTTAGGGCAGGGCCGCTACGAGCAGTACTTC
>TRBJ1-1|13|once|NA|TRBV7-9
CASSFPGNTEAFF
TGTGCCAGCAGCTTCCCAGGAAACACTGAAGCTTTCTTT
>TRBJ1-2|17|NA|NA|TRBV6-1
CASSEVRRGGASGGYTF
TGTGCCAGCAGTGAAGTTCGTCGGGGCGGGGCCTCTGGGGGCTACACCTTC
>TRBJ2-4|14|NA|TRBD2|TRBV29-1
CSVALAGAKNIQYF
TGCAGCGTAGCATTAGCGGGGGCTAAAAACATTCAGTACTTC
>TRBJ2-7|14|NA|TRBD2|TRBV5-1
CASSSASSGYEQYF
TGCGCCAGCAGCTCCGCTTCTAGCGGATACGAGCAGTACTTC
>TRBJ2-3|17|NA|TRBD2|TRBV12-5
CASGAPSTSGRSLTQYF
TGTGCTAGTGGTGCGCCGTCGACTAGCGGGAGATCCCTCACGCAGTATTTT
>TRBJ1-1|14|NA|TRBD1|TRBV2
CASSKGTVNTEAFF
TGTGCCAGCAGTAAAGGGACAGTAAACACTGAAGCTTTCTTT
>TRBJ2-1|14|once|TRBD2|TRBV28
CATTLAGPYNEQFF
TGTGCGACCACACTAGCGGGACCGTACAATGAGCAGTTCTTC
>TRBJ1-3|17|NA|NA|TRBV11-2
CASSFGVDGASGNTIYF
TGTGCCAGCAGCTTCGGCGTCGACGGAGCCTCTGGAAACACCATATATTTT
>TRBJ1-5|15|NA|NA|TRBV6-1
CASSENSNSNQPQHF
TGTGCCAGCAGTGAGAACAGCAATAGCAATCAGCCCCAGCATTTT
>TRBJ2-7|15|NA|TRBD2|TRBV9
CASSAGIAGDLEQYF
TGTGCCAGCAGCGCCGGGATCGCGGGGGACCTCGAGCAGTACTTC
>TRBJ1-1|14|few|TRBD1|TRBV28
CASSTGDMNTEAFF
TGTGCCAGCAGTACAGGGGACATGAACACTGAAGCTTTCTTT
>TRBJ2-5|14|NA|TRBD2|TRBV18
CASSPGTSGETQYF
TGTGCCAGCTCACCAGGCACTAGCGGTGAGACCCAGTACTTC
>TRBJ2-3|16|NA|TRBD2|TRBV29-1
CSVESSIGLATDTQYF
TGCAGCGTTGAATCCTCCATTGGACTAGCCACAGATACGCAGTATTTT
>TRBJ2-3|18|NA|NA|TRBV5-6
CASSLEVVAGSSTDTQYF
TGTGCCAGCAGCTTGGAAGTCGTGGCGGGTTCTAGCACAGATACGCAGTATTTT
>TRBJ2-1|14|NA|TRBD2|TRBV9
CASSVGGLDNEQFF
TGTGCCAGCAGCGTAGGGGGACTAGACAATGAGCAGTTCTTC
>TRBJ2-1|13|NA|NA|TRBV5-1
CASSSLGSGEQFF
TGCGCCAGCAGCTCCCTCGGGAGTGGTGAGCAGTTCTTC
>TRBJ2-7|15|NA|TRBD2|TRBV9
CASSATPQRESEQYF
TGTGCCAGCAGCGCCACCCCCCAGCGGGAGAGCGAGCAGTACTTC
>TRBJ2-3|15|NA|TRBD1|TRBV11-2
CASSELGQGTDTQYF
TGTGCCAGCAGCGAGCTGGGACAGGGTACAGATACGCAGTATTTT
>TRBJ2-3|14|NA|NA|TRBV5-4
CASSLGGLGDTQYF
TGTGCCAGCAGCTTAGGGGGTCTAGGAGATACGCAGTATTTT
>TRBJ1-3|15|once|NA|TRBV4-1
CASSQGEASGNTIYF
TGCGCCAGCAGCCAAGGGGAGGCTTCTGGAAACACCATATATTTT
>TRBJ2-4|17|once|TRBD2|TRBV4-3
CASSQEGGSHPKNIQYF
TGCGCCAGCAGCCAAGAGGGGGGGTCGCACCCCAAAAACATTCAGTACTTC
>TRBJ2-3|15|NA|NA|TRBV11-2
CASSFSQSSTDTQYF
TGTGCCAGCAGCTTTTCTCAGTCAAGCACAGATACGCAGTATTTT
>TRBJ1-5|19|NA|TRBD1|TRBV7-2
CASSQHGPGQGAGNQPQHF
TGTGCCAGCAGTCAACACGGTCCGGGACAGGGGGCCGGCAATCAGCCCCAGCATTTT
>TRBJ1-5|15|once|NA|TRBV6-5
CASNPGLRANQPQHF
TGTGCCAGCAACCCAGGACTCCGGGCTAATCAGCCCCAGCATTTT
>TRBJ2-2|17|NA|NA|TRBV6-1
CASSEARRASYTGELFF
TGTGCCAGCAGTGAAGCGCGGCGGGCCAGTTACACCGGGGAGCTGTTTTTT
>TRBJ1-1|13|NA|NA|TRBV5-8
CASSLWGGTEAFF
TGTGCCAGCAGCTTGTGGGGGGGTACTGAAGCTTTCTTT
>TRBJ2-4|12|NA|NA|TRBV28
CASRRGRNIQYF
TGTGCCAGCCGGAGGGGGCGGAACATTCAGTACTTC
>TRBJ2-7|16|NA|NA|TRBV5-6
CASSLGGGVKYGEQYF
TGTGCCAGCAGCTTGGGAGGTGGTGTTAAGTACGGCGAGCAGTACTTC